What follows is one T cell receptor (beta chain) and its context. The antigen remains undetermined. One junction end disagrees with the germline gene, perhaps due to a read error. These data belong to a study of tumor and adjacent non-tumor tissue in lung cancer. Study in general: Stage I to III disease affected roughly 10 men and roughly 5 women aged about 31 to 85.

Study findings and constraints: In normal lung, the top 100 clones were significantly more dominant than in tumor. TCR diversity was significantly greater in tumor than normal lung tissue.

The template was RNA from unsorted bulk tissue. A modified ARM-PCR protocol with three rounds of nested PCR amplified TCRbeta. In TCRdb, the multiplex PCR reads were re-called with MiXCR into one record per CDR3 protein. The sample includes over 130,000 distinct CDR3 sequences, roughly 70% seen only once; the top ten take about 18%. The CDR3 is 17 amino acids. Germline CDR1 SGHAT, CDR2 FQNNGV. The rearrangement joins TRBV11-2 to TRBJ2-7; possibly TRBD2 for D (6 bases). Specimen: lung tumor tissue. The sequence was obtained from a man between 60 and 70 years old with small cell lung cancer. The CDR3 region is CTSSLGGRLVSAAEQYF. CDR3 DNA: TGTACCAGCAGCTTAGGAGGGCGGCTAGTGTCGGCAGCCGAGCAGTACTTC. Based on the CDR3 plus reference TRBV11-2 and TRBJ2-7, the full variable domain is EAGVAQSPRYKIIEKRQSVAFWCNPISGHATLYWYQQILGQGPKLLIQFQNNGVVDDSQLPKDRFSAERLKGVDSTLKIQPAKLEDSAVYLCTSSLGGRLVSAAEQYFGPGTRLTVT.